The clone carrying this TCR beta chain was counted between two and nine times. What it recognizes is unknown. The sample comes from a study of T-cell reconstitution after alpha-beta-depleted transplantation in children. Germline values: CDR1 KGHDR, CDR2 SFDVKD. The V gene lost 8 bases and the J gene lost 4 bases, with 14 bases spanning the gap. This CDR3 has 14 amino acids. General study findings and limits: Reported findings indicate that, about two months after transplant, alpha-beta T cells came from several hundred expanded clones, which were derived from non-depleted graft cells. T-cell numbers and diversity one year post-transplant derived largely from freshly generated T cells.

A TCRbeta library incorporating unique molecular identifiers was prepared. From the PCR reads, TCRdb called clonotypes with MiXCR, one entry per CDR3 protein. Altogether approximately 220,000 distinct CDR3 sequences are present, around a sixth being singletons, with the ten largest covering 43%. The sequencing used PBMCs, mostly from graft donor cells, collected 360 days after TCRalphabeta/CD19-depleted stem cell transplant. V gene TRBV24-1 combines with J gene TRBJ2-1, with D possibly being TRBD1 (6 bases). This receptor was obtained from a male patient aged 2 to 9 who had a stem cell transplant for acute lymphoblastic leukemia, so the T cells may come from the graft donor. The CDR3 here is CATKGEGDYNEQFF. The CDR3 DNA sequence: TGTGCCACCAAAGGCGAGGGGGATTACAATGAGCAGTTCTTC.